These 10 T cell receptor beta chains were sequenced from one sample in a study of blood T cell repertoires in COVID-19. Generated by immunoSEQ multiplex PCR, the TCRdb table keeps only in-frame clones and is missing some. This sample has hundreds of thousands of clones; 85% to 90% occur once, and the top ten carry under 0.3%. Input material: peripheral blood. These receptors were collected from a woman younger than 30 with acute or convalescent COVID-19.

This clone showed up just once. This CDR3 is CASSPEVLNSPLHF. The CDR3 bases are TGTGCCAGCAGCCCCGAGGTTCTTAATTCACCCCTCCACTTT. The chain links TRBV7-2 to TRBJ1-6; D is unresolved. Germline assignment: CDR1 SGHTA and CDR2 FQGNSA. The germline V and J ends were trimmed by 5 bases and 6 bases, with 11 bases remaining between them. The CDR3 extends over 14 amino acids.

The V gene is TRBV11-3, the J gene TRBJ2-3, with D tentatively TRBD2 (6 bases). Germline-derived CDR1 and CDR2 are SGHNT and YENEEA. This CDR3 region has 14 residues. V was cut by 5 bases and J by 0 bases, with 9 bases left in between. The CDR3, as DNA: TGTGCCAGCAGCCGCGGGGCTAGCACAGATACGCAGTATTTT. It codes for CASSRGASTDTQYF. The whole variable domain, filled in from reference TRBV11-3 and TRBJ2-3, reads EAGVVQSPRYKIIEKKQPVAFWCNPISGHNTLYWYLQNLGQGPELLIRYENEEAVDDSQLPKDRFSAERLKGVDSTLKIQPAELGDSAVYLCASSRGASTDTQYFGPGTRLTVL.

The chain has TRBV6-6 and TRBJ1-1, with 12 bases fitting TRBD1. With 8 bases clipped from V and 2 bases from J, the junction kept 9 bases outside the gene matches. There are 16 residues in the CDR3. CDR1 and CDR2 (germline): MNHNY, SVGAGI (reference sequence). The CDR3 sequence is CASLPGTGGGNTEAFF. In DNA form, the CDR3 reads TGTGCCAGCCTCCCCGGGACAGGGGGCGGAAACACTGAAGCTTTCTTT.

The chain uses TRBV7-2 and TRBJ2-3; 10 bases map to TRBD2. The CDR3 consists of 18 residues. J gave up 2 bases and V 2 bases, and 10 bases lay outside the gene matches. CDR1 and CDR2 from the germline V gene are SGHTA and FQGNSA. CDR3 DNA: TGTGCCAGCAGCTTATTACCTAGCGGGGGTCGGAACACAGATACGCAGTATTTT. It yields the protein CASSLLPSGGRNTDTQYF.

This clone appeared once. The chain has TRBV30 and TRBJ1-3; TRBD1 agrees at 8 bases. CDR3 size: 14 residues. The germline CDR1 and CDR2 sequences are GTSNPN and SVGIG (reference sequence). Trimming took 3 bases from V and 4 from J; bases not matched to a gene: 5. The CDR3 DNA sequence: TGTGCCTGGAGGCCCAGGGGGCAAGGAAACACCATATATTTT. Its translation: CAWRPRGQGNTIYF.

This rearrangement joins TRBV19 to TRBJ1-5; tentative D call: TRBD1 (6 bases). Trimming took off 4 bases at V and 7 bases at J, with 8 bases between the two ends. The CDR3 spans 12 residues. Germline V CDR1 and CDR2: LNHDA, SQIVND (reference sequence). The CDR3 region has the DNA TGTGCCAGTAGTAGAGGGACACAGCCCCAGCATTTT. As protein: CASSRGTQPQHF.

The chain uses TRBV28 and TRBJ2-7; possible D gene TRBD1, 7 bases. V was clipped by 8 bases and J by 1 base, with 21 bases between them. This CDR3 is 16 amino acids long. CDR1 MDHEN and CDR2 SYDVKM come from the germline V gene. The CDR3, as DNA: TGTGCCAGCGCTGGGGGGACAGCCTTAAGTTCCTACGAGCAGTACTTC. Translation gives CASAGGTALSSYEQYF.

This clone appeared a single time. This chain uses TRBV3-1 (or the pseudogene TRBV3-2) with TRBJ2-5, with D perhaps matching TRBD2 (5 bases). The germline gives CDR1 LGHDT, CDR2 YNNKEL (reference sequence). The ends were cut back, 4 bases at V and 4 bases at J, with 10 bases in the middle. There are 13 residues in the CDR3. The CDR3 sequence is CASSLGLVETQYF. The DNA for the CDR3 is TGTGCCAGCAGCCTTGGACTGGTAGAGACCCAGTACTTC.

This clone was picked up one time. V usage is TRBV5-1 and J usage is TRBJ2-7; D is unresolved. V dropped 0 bases and J dropped 3 bases, with 7 bases sitting between them. CDR3 length: 13 residues. Germline V gene sequence: CDR1 SGHRS, CDR2 YFSETQ. CDR3 loop: CASSLDTDYEQYF. The CDR3 DNA reads TGCGCCAGCAGCTTGGACACAGACTACGAGCAGTACTTC. The full variable domain, with the rest looked up from reference TRBV5-1 and TRBJ2-7, is KAGVTQTPRYLIKTRGQQVTLSCSPISGHRSVSWYQQTPGQGLQFLFEYFSETQRNKGNFPGRFSGRQFSNSRSEMNVSTLELGDSALYLCASSLDTDYEQYFGPGTRLTVT.

This chain links TRBV15 with TRBJ1-4, with 8 bases lining up with TRBD1. V trimming: 6 bases; J trimming: 9 bases; junction bases outside the gene matches: 9. Germline CDR1 and CDR2: LNHNV and YYDKDF (reference sequence). The CDR3 sequence is 14 residues long. The CDR3 sequence: CATRGGTGNQKLFF. The CDR3 nucleotides read TGTGCCACCAGAGGGGGGACAGGCAACCAAAAACTGTTTTTT.